This T cell receptor beta chain is drawn from a study of T cell responses to AZD1222 COVID-19 vaccine. Across the whole study: Pooled in the analysis were second doses at about 4 or about 12 weeks. Study results and caveats: Reportedly, nearly half the spike-specific TCRs target unmutated variant regions. The study found vaccine-associated CD4 TCRs spanning spike, dominant at 160-218 and 743-854. Spike-specific TCR depth and breadth grew after two AZD1222 doses.

Only in-frame clones appear in the TCRdb table, and some are missing; sequencing was by immunoSEQ multiplex PCR. The data contain approximately 50,000 clones, approximately 88% of them singletons. The CDR3 runs 13 residues. Germline loops: CDR1 SGDLS, CDR2 YYNGEE. V shed 5 bases and J 2 bases; nucleotides not matched to a gene: 4. This clone was picked up a small number of times. Its antigen remains unidentified. Other DNA sequences in this specimen translate into the identical CDR3. The genes are TRBV9 and TRBJ2-7, with 7 bases identical to TRBD1. The clonotype comes from an adult in good health. Source: peripheral blood, taken on day 0 of AZD1222 vaccination. CDR3 protein: CASSGQGAYEQYF. The CDR3 DNA reads as TGTGCCAGCAGTGGCCAGGGGGCCTACGAGCAGTACTTC. The full variable domain, rest sourced from reference TRBV9 and TRBJ2-7, is DSGVTQTPKHLITATGQRVTLRCSPRSGDLSVYWYQQSLDQGLQFLIQYYNGEERAKGNILERFSAQQFPDLHSELNLSSLELGDSALYFCASSGQGAYEQYFGPGTRLTVT.